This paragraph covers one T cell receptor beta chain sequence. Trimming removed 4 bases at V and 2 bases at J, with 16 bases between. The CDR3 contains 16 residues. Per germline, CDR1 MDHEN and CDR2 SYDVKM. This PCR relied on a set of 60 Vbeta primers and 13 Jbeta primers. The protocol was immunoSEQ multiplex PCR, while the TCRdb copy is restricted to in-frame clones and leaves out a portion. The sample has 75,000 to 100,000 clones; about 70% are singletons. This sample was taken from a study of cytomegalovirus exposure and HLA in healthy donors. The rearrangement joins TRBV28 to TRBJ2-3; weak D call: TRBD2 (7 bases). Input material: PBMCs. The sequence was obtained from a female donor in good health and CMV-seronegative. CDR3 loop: CASSSLSGGTTDTQYF. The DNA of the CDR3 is TGTGCCAGCAGTTCCCTCTCGGGGGGCACCACAGATACGCAGTATTTT.